What follows are 25 T cell receptor beta chains derived from one specimen sequenced in a study of cytomegalovirus exposure and HLA in healthy donors. PCR used 60 Vbeta primers and 13 Jbeta primers. Data came from immunoSEQ multiplex PCR; TCRdb stores just in-frame clones and leaves some out. The table lists 150,000 or so clones, around 79% of them singletons. Input material: PBMCs. The receptors shown here come from a man between 25 and 39 years old in good health and CMV-seropositive.

This chain joins TRBV30 and TRBJ2-7, with 9 bases fitting TRBD1. Germline CDR1 is GTSNPN and CDR2 is SVGIG (reference sequence). This CDR3 has 14 amino acids. V lost 1 base, J lost 7 bases, and 8 bases stayed unmatched. CDR3 sequence (DNA): TGTGCCTGGAGTGACGTCGGGACAGGGATTGAGCAGTACTTC. Amino acids: CAWSDVGTGIEQYF.

This clone came up a few times. This chain joins TRBV5-3 and TRBJ2-7, with D unclear. TRBV5-3 is an ORF; its function is uncertain. V was trimmed by 4 bases and J by 3 bases, leaving 23 bases between them. CDR3 size: 17 residues. CDR3 bases: TGTGCCAGAAGCCGAAATTCGCGACCTTCTCGCGGCTACGAGCAGTACTTC. Translated: CARSRNSRPSRGYEQYF.

The chain is built from TRBV5-8 and TRBJ1-2; a weak D match, TRBD1 (5 bases). Trimming left V 0 bases short and J 7 bases short, with 19 bases between. Germline V lookup: CDR1 SGHTS, CDR2 YDEGEE. The CDR3 runs 16 residues. DNA for the CDR3: TGTGCCAGCAGCTTGGTTCGAGGAGGGGACGAGGGTGGCTACACCTTC. Translated, it gives CASSLVRGGDEGGYTF.

The rearrangement uses TRBV4-1 and TRBJ1-5; a weak D match, TRBD1 (5 bases). Per germline, CDR1 MGHRA and CDR2 YSYEKL. Trimming stripped 0 bases from V and 3 bases from J, with 15 bases between. The CDR3 consists of 17 residues. CDR3 sequence (DNA): TGCGCCAGCAGCCAAGATGATAACAGGATAATCAATCAGCCCCAGCATTTT. Its protein is CASSQDDNRIINQPQHF.

CDR3 sequence (DNA): TGCAGTGCCCTCGACCGAGGTGGCTACACCTTC. Translation gives CSALDRGGYTF. The V and J genes are TRBV20-1 and TRBJ1-2; D not resolved. The V and J ends lost 6 bases and 7 bases respectively, with 12 bases between them. The germline gives CDR1 DFQATT, CDR2 SNEGSKA (reference sequence). This CDR3 spans 11 amino acids.

This chain joins TRBV7-8 and TRBJ1-1; D is unclear. Trimming removed 2 bases from V and 8 bases from J, with 21 bases in between. In germline, CDR1 is SGHVS, CDR2 FQNEAQ. The CDR3 spans 16 residues. CDR3 in DNA: TGTGCCAGCAGCTTATCTAGATTCGGGTTTAGCCCCGAAGCTTTCTTT. Protein sequence: CASSLSRFGFSPEAFF.

V usage is TRBV5-1 and J usage is TRBJ2-7, with 10 nucleotides matching TRBD2. Germline V gene sequence: CDR1 SGHRS, CDR2 YFSETQ. J lost 7 bases, V lost 4 bases, and 8 bases had no gene match. This CDR3 has 14 amino acids. The CDR3 bases are TGCGCCAGCAGCAAAATAGCGGGGGGCCAGGAGCAGTACTTC. It encodes CASSKIAGGQEQYF.

The rearrangement joins TRBV10-3 to TRBJ1-1; D may be TRBD1 (6 bases). Trimming took off 2 bases at V and 1 base at J, with 11 bases between the two ends. The CDR3 is 15 residues long. CDR1 is ENHRY and CDR2 is SYGVKD in the germline V gene. CDR3 sequence reads: CAISEAQGPNTEAFF. The CDR3 DNA follows: TGTGCCATCAGTGAGGCACAGGGTCCGAACACTGAAGCTTTCTTT.

Points on this clone: One junction end does not reproduce the germline sequence, and a read error may be involved. The genes are TRBV7-9 and TRBJ1-1; D is perhaps TRBD1 (5 bases). The germline CDR1 and CDR2 sequences are SEHNR and FQNEAQ (reference sequence). This CDR3 contains 15 residues. The CDR3, as DNA: TGTTCCAGCAGCTCTGGGGGGGGGTGGAACACTGAAGCTTTCTTT. Residues: CSSSSGGGWNTEAFF.

V usage is TRBV18 and J usage is TRBJ1-6, with 7 nucleotides matching TRBD1. V dropped 3 bases and J dropped 11; count of bases not matched to a gene: 7. CDR3 size: 14 residues. The germline CDR1 and CDR2 sequences are KGHSH and LQKENI. CDR3 sequence reads: CASSPGTVYAPLHF. The CDR3 coding sequence is TGTGCCAGCTCACCTGGGACAGTCTACGCACCCCTCCACTTT. Complete variable domain (other parts from reference TRBV18 and TRBJ1-6): NAGVMQNPRHLVRRRGQEARLRCSPMKGHSHVYWYRQLPEEGLKFMVYLQKENIIDESGMPKERFSAEFPKEGPSILRIQQVVRGDSAAYFCASSPGTVYAPLHFGNGTRLTVT.

The chain combines TRBV7-9 with TRBJ1-6; possibly TRBD1 for D (6 bases). This CDR3 contains 14 residues. Germline assignment: CDR1 SEHNR and CDR2 FQNEAQ (reference sequence). V was clipped by 5 bases and J by 7 bases, with 12 bases between them. DNA of the CDR3: TGTGCCAGCAGCCTAGAGGGGGTAAATTCACCCCTCCACTTT. Translated, it gives CASSLEGVNSPLHF.

This clone was recorded once. The rearrangement links TRBV19 to TRBJ2-7, with a tentative D call TRBD2 (6 bases). The V gene's germline CDR1 is LNHDA and CDR2 SQIVND (reference sequence). Between the trimmed V and J ends, which lost 10 bases and 5 bases, there was a span of 21 bases. CDR3 size: 14 residues. The CDR3 DNA sequence: TGTGCCACCAAGGGGTTTGGGGGGTCCAACGAGCAGTACTTC. Translated: CATKGFGGSNEQYF.

V and J are TRBV27 and TRBJ1-5; D gene unclear. CDR1 is MNHEY, CDR2 SMNVEV, per germline (reference sequence). The V and J ends lost 3 bases and 7 bases respectively, with 10 bases between them. This CDR3 region has 13 residues. This chain's CDR3 is CASSLIGSQPQHF. The CDR3 nucleotides are TGTGCCAGCAGTTTGATCGGGAGCCAGCCCCAGCATTTT.

The rearrangement uses TRBV5-4 and TRBJ1-6; no definite D call. CDR3 size: 15 residues. With 2 bases removed from V and 5 bases from J, the gap between germline ends came to 11 bases. Per the germline V gene, CDR1 is SGHNT and CDR2 is YYREEE (reference sequence). CDR3 sequence (DNA): TGTGCCAGCAGCTTAGAGCATACGGATAATTCACCCCTCCACTTT. This gives the protein CASSLEHTDNSPLHF. Based on the CDR3 plus reference TRBV5-4 and TRBJ1-6, the full variable domain is ETGVTQSPTHLIKTRGQQVTLRCSSQSGHNTVSWYQQALGQGPQFIFQYYREEENGRGNFPPRFSGLQFPNYSSELNVNALELDDSALYLCASSLEHTDNSPLHFGNGTRLTVT.

In its sample, this clone was seen a few times. The CDR3: CASSPRTSQSSYEQYF. CDR3 DNA: TGTGCCAGCAGTCCAAGGACTAGCCAGAGCTCCTACGAGCAGTACTTC. The V and J genes are TRBV27 and TRBJ2-7; 8 bases map to TRBD2. The CDR3 totals 16 residues. V dropped 5 bases and J dropped 0; count of bases not matched to a gene: 9. Germline CDR1 is MNHEY and CDR2 is SMNVEV (reference sequence).

The chain combines TRBV10-3 with TRBJ2-7; 9 bases are shared with TRBD1. The V segment lost 7 bases and the J segment 5 bases; nucleotides outside the gene matches: 6. Germline values: CDR1 ENHRY, CDR2 SYGVKD. CDR3 length equals 13 residues. As DNA, the CDR3 is TGTGCCATCACCTGGGACAGGGACCACGAGCAGTACTTC. Protein product: CAITWDRDHEQYF.

V gene TRBV6-1 combines with J gene TRBJ2-1, with D possibly being TRBD2 (6 bases). Per germline, CDR1 MNHNS and CDR2 SASEGT. The CDR3 is made up of 15 amino acids. Between the trimmed V and J ends, which lost 6 bases and 0 bases, there was a span of 12 bases. This CDR3 reads CASSRNGGSYNEQFF. The CDR3 DNA reads TGTGCCAGCAGCCGGAACGGGGGCTCCTACAATGAGCAGTTCTTC.

This chain links TRBV7-8 with TRBJ1-4, with D perhaps TRBD1 (6 bases). Germline lookup yields CDR1 SGHVS and CDR2 FQNEAQ. Between the trimmed V and J ends, which lost 5 bases and 5 bases, there was a span of 6 bases. The CDR3 is 12 residues long. As DNA, the CDR3 is TGTGCCAGCAGCCAGGGGAATGAAAAACTGTTTTTT. Protein: CASSQGNEKLFF.

The genes are TRBV28 and TRBJ1-1; D perhaps matches TRBD1 (5 bases). Germline V gives CDR1 MDHEN, CDR2 SYDVKM. With 4 bases removed from V and 1 base from J, the gap between germline ends came to 10 bases. The CDR3 loop spans 14 amino acids. The CDR3 DNA sequence: TGTGCCAGCAGTTCCACAGGAGCGAACACTGAAGCTTTCTTT. Translation: CASSSTGANTEAFF.

V gene TRBV10-2 combines with J gene TRBJ2-1; 9 positions agree with TRBD2. Germline V gene lookup returns CDR1 WSHSY and CDR2 SAAADI. Trimming removed 3 bases from V and 0 bases from J; junction bases left unmatched: 15. This CDR3 is built from 20 residues. The CDR3 here is CASSDFARGSGRSSYNEQFF. The CDR3 coding sequence is TGCGCCAGCAGTGACTTCGCCCGGGGTAGCGGGAGAAGCTCCTACAATGAGCAGTTCTTC.

The CDR3 reads CASSLGTKSNQPQHF. The CDR3 nucleotides are TGTGCCAGCAGTTTAGGGACAAAGAGCAATCAGCCCCAGCATTTT. This sequence joins TRBV27 and TRBJ1-5; maybe TRBD1 (6 bases). The length of the CDR3 is 15 residues. In germline, CDR1 is MNHEY, CDR2 SMNVEV (reference sequence). V was shortened by 2 bases and J by 1 base, with 9 bases between the two germline ends.

J is TRBJ1-4 and V is TRBV29-1; perhaps TRBD1 as D (5 bases). This CDR3 contains 12 residues. Germline V gives CDR1 SQVTM, CDR2 ANQGSEA. V was trimmed by 4 bases and J by 7 bases, leaving 10 bases between them. CDR3: CSVGGGSEKLFF. DNA of the CDR3: TGCAGCGTTGGGGGGGGGAGTGAAAAACTGTTTTTT.

The J gene is TRBJ2-7, the V gene TRBV4-1; TRBD2 matches at 15 bases. CDR3 length equals 19 residues. The junction had 8 bases not matched to a gene; V was cut back by 2 bases and J by 0 bases. Germline loops: CDR1 MGHRA, CDR2 YSYEKL. In DNA form, the CDR3 reads TGCGCCAGCAGCCAAAACCCGGGACTAGCGGGAGGCCACTCCTACGAGCAGTACTTC. Protein: CASSQNPGLAGGHSYEQYF.

The gene calls are TRBV28 and TRBJ1-1, with unresolved D. The ends were cut back, 6 bases at V and 0 bases at J, with 11 bases in the middle. This CDR3 contains 14 residues. Looked up from germline, CDR1 is MDHEN and CDR2 is SYDVKM. For the CDR3, the DNA is TGTGCCAGCAGGAGAGACGGAGTGAACACTGAAGCTTTCTTT. The encoded protein is CASRRDGVNTEAFF.

The V and J genes are TRBV6-5 and TRBJ1-1, with a tentative D call TRBD1 (6 bases). The CDR3 spans 16 residues. CDR1 and CDR2 from the germline V gene are MNHEY and SVGAGI. Trimming removed 0 bases from V and 0 bases from J, with 11 bases in between. CDR3 sequence reads: CASSYSRGRLNTEAFF. Written as DNA, the CDR3 is TGTGCCAGCAGTTACTCCAGGGGTCGGTTGAACACTGAAGCTTTCTTT.